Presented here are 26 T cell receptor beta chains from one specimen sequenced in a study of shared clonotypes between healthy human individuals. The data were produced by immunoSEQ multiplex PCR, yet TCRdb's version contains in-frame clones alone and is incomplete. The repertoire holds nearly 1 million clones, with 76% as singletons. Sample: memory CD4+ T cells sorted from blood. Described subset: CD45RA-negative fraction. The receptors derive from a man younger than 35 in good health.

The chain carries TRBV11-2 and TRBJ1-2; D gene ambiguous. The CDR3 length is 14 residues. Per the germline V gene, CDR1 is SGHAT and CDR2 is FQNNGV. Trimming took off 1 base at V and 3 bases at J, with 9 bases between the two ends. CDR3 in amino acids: CASSLGRVDYGYTF. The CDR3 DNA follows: TGTGCCAGCAGCTTAGGACGGGTTGACTATGGCTACACCTTC.

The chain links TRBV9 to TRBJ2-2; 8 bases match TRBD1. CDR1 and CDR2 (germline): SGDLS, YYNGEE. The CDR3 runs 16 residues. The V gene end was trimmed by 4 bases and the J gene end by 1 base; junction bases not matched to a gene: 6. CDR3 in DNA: TGTGCCAGCAGCCCTCGGACAGGGAAGAACACCGGGGAGCTGTTTTTT. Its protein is CASSPRTGKNTGELFF.

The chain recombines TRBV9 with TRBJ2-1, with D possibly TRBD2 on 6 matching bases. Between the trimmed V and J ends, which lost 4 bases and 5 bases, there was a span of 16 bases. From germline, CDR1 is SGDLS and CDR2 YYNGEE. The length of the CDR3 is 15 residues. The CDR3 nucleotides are TGTGCCAGCAGCCCCGGCCGGGGGAAAAACAATGAGCAGTTCTTC. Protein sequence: CASSPGRGKNNEQFF. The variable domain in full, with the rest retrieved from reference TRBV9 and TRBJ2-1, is DSGVTQTPKHLITATGQRVTLRCSPRSGDLSVYWYQQSLDQGLQFLIQYYNGEERAKGNILERFSAQQFPDLHSELNLSSLELGDSALYFCASSPGRGKNNEQFFGPGTRLTVL.

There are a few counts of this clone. The CDR3 DNA reads as TGTGCCAGTAGTCCGGGACAGGGGAATGAAAAACTGTTTTTT. Amino acids: CASSPGQGNEKLFF. The J gene is TRBJ1-4, the V gene TRBV19; 10 bases line up with TRBD1. The CDR3 is 14 residues long. Germline lookup yields CDR1 LNHDA and CDR2 SQIVND (reference sequence). Trimming at V came to 5 bases and at J to 5 bases, leaving 2 bases not matched to a gene. Looking up the rest from reference TRBV19 and TRBJ1-4 gives the full variable domain: DGGITQSPKYLFRKEGQNVTLSCEQNLNHDAMYWYRQDPGQGLRLIYYSQIVNDFQKGDIAEGYSVSREKKESFPLTVTSAQKNPTAFYLCASSPGQGNEKLFFGSGTQLSVL.

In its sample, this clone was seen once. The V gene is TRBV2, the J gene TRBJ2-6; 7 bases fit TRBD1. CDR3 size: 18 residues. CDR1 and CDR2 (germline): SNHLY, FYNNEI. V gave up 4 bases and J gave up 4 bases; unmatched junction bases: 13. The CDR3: CASSGGGLGDRGANVLTF. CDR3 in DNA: TGTGCCAGCAGTGGAGGGGGCCTGGGCGACAGAGGGGCCAACGTCCTGACTTTC.

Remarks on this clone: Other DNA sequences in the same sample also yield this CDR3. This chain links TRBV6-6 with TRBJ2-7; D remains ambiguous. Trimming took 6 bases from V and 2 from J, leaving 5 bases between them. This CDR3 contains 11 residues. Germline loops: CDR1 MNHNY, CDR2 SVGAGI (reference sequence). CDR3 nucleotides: TGTGCCAGCAGCACGACCTACGAGCAGTACTTC. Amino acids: CASSTTYEQYF.

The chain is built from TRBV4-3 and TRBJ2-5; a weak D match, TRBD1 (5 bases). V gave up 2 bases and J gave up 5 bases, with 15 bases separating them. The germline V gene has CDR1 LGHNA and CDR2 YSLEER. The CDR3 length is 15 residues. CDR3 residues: CASSQQGLGGETQYF. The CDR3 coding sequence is TGCGCCAGCAGCCAACAGGGCTTAGGTGGGGAGACCCAGTACTTC.

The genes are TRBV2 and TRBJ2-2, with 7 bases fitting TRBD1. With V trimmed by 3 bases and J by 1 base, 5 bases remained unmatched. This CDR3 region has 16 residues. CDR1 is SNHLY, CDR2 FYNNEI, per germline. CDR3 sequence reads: CASSDQGVLNTGELFF. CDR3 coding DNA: TGTGCCAGCAGTGACCAGGGGGTTTTGAACACCGGGGAGCTGTTTTTT. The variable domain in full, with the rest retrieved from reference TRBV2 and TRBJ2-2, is EPEVTQTPSHQVTQMGQEVILRCVPISNHLYFYWYRQILGQKVEFLVSFYNNEISEKSEIFDDQFSVERPDGSNFTLKIRSTKLEDSAMYFCASSDQGVLNTGELFFGEGSRLTVL.

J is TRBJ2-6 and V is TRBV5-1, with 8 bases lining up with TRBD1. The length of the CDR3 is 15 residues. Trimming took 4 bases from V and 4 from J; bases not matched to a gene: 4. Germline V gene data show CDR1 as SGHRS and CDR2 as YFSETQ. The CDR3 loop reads CASSMTGAGANVLTF. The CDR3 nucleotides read TGCGCCAGCAGCATGACAGGGGCCGGGGCCAACGTCCTGACTTTC.

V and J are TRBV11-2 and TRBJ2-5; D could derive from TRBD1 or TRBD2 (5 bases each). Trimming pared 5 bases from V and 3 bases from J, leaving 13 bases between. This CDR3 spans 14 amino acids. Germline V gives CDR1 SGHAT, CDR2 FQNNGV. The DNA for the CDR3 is TGTGCCAGCAGCGCTGAGTGGGGGAAAGAGACCCAGTACTTC. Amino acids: CASSAEWGKETQYF.

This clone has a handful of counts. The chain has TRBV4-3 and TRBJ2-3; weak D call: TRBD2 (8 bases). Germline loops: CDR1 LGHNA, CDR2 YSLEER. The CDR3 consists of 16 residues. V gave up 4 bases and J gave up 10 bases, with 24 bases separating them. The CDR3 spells CASSRVTGTRGPAQYF. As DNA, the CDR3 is TGCGCCAGCAGCCGAGTAACCGGGACTAGGGGGCCGGCGCAGTATTTT.

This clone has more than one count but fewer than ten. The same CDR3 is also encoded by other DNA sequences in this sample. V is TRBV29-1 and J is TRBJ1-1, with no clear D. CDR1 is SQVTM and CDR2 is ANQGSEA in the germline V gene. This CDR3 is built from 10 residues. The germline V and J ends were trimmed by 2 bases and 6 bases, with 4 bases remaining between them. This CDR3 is CSVERAEAFF. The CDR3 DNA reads TGCAGCGTTGAAAGGGCTGAAGCTTTCTTT.

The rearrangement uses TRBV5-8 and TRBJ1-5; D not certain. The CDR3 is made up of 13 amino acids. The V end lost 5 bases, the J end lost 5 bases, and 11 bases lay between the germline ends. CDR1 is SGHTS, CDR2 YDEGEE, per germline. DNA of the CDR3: TGTGCCAGCAGTGCTTACAGCGATCAGCCCCAGCATTTT. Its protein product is CASSAYSDQPQHF.

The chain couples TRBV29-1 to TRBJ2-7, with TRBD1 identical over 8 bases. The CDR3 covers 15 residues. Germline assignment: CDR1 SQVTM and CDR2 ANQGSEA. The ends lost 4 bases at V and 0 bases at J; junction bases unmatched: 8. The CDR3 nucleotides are TGCAGCGTTGTACGTAGGGACAGGAGCTCCTACGAGCAGTACTTC. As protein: CSVVRRDRSSYEQYF.

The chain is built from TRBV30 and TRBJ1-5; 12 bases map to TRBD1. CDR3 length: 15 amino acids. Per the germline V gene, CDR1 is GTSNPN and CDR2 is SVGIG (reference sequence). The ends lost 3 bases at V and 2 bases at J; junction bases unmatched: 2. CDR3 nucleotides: TGTGCCTGGAGGGGGACAGGGGGCGGCAATCAGCCCCAGCATTTT. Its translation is CAWRGTGGGNQPQHF.

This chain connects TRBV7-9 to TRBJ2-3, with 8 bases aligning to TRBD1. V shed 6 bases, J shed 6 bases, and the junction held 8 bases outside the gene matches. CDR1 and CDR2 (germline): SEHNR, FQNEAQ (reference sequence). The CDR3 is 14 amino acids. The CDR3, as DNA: TGTGCCAGCAGAGGGACAGGTACTGTTGATACGCAGTATTTT. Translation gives CASRGTGTVDTQYF. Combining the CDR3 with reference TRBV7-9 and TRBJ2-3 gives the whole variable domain DTGVSQNPRHKITKRGQNVTFRCDPISEHNRLYWYRQTLGQGPEFLTYFQNEAQLEKSRLLSDRFSAERPKGSFSTLEIQRTEQGDSAMYLCASRGTGTVDTQYFGPGTRLTVL.

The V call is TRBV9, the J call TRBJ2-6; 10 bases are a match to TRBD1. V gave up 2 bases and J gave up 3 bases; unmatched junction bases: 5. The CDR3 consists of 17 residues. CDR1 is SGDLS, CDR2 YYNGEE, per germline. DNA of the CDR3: TGTGCCAGCAGCGTCAGACAGGGGGCAGGTGGGGCCAACGTCCTGACTTTC. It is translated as CASSVRQGAGGANVLTF.

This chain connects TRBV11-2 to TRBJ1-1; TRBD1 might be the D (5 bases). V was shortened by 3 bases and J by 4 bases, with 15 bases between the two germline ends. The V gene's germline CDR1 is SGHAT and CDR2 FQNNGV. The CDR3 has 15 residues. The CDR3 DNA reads TGTGCCAGCAGCTTGAGAGGGTTTGGGGGCACTGAAGCTTTCTTT. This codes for CASSLRGFGGTEAFF.

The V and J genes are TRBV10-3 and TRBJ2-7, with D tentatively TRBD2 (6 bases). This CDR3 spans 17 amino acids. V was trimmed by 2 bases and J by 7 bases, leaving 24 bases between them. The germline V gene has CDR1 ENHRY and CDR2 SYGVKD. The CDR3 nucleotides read TGTGCCATCAGTGAGGGACGGGGGTTGATGAACGCAGGGGAGCAGTACTTC. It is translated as CAISEGRGLMNAGEQYF.

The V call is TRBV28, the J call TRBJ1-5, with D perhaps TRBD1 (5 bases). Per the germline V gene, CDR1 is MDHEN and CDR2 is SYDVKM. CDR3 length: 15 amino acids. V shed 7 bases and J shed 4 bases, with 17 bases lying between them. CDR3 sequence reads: CASTLRGGNNQPQHF. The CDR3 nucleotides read TGTGCCAGCACCCTCCGCGGGGGGAATAATCAGCCCCAGCATTTT.

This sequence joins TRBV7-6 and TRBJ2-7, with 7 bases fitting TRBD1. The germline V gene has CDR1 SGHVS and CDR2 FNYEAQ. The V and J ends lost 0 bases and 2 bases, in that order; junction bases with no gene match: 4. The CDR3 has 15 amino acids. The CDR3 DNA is TGTGCCAGCAGCTTAGCCGGGACAGAACCCTACGAGCAGTACTTC. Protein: CASSLAGTEPYEQYF.

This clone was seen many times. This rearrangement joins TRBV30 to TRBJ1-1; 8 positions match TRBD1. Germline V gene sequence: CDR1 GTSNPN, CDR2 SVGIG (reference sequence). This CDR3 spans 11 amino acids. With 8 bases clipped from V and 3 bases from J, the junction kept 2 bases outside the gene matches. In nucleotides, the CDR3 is TGTGCCAGACAGGGGTACACTGAAGCTTTCTTT. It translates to CARQGYTEAFF.

CDR3 nucleotides: TGTGCCAGCAGCCCGGGACTTAGCGATTCACCCCTCCACTTT. Protein: CASSPGLSDSPLHF. The V gene is TRBV7-9, the J gene TRBJ1-6; a possible D gene is TRBD1 (5 bases). The germline V gene encodes CDR1 SEHNR and CDR2 FQNEAQ (reference sequence). Trimming cost V 5 bases and J 8 bases, with 13 bases left between them. The CDR3 length is 14 residues.

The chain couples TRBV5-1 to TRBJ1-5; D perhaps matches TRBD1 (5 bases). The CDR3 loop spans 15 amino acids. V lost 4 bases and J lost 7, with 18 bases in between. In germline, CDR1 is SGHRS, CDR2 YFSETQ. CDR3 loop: CASSIGSGTGQPQHF. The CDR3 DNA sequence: TGCGCCAGCAGCATTGGATCAGGAACAGGACAGCCCCAGCATTTT.

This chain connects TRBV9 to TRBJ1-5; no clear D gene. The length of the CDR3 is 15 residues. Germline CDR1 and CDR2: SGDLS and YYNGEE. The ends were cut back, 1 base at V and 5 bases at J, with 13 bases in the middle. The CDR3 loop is CASSVSGRGDQPQHF. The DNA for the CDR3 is TGTGCCAGCAGCGTATCCGGGAGAGGCGATCAGCCCCAGCATTTT.

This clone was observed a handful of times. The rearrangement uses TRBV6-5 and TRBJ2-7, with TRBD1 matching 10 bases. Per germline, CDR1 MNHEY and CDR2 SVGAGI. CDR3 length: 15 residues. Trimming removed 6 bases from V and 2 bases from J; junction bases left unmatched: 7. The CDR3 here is CASSPLDRGPYEQYF. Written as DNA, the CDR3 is TGTGCCAGCAGCCCTTTAGACAGGGGGCCCTACGAGCAGTACTTC.